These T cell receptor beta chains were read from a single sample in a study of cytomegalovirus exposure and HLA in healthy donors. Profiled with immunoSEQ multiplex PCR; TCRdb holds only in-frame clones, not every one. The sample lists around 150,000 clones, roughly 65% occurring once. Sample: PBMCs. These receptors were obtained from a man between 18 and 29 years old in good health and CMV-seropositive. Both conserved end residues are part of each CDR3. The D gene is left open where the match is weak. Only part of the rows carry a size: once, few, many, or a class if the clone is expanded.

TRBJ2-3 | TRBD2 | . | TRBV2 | CASSIAGSSTDTQYF | TGTGCCAGCAGTATAGCGGGGTCTAGCACAGATACGCAGTATTTT
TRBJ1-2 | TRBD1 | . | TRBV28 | CASRRAGGGYTF | TGTGCCAGCAGGCGAGCAGGGGGAGGCTACACCTTC
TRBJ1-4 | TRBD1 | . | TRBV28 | CASSSLETGIFEKLFF | TGTGCCAGCAGTTCTCTTGAGACAGGGATCTTTGAAAAACTGTTTTTT
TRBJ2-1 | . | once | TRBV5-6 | CASSFWRLPYNEQFF | TGTGCCAGCAGCTTTTGGAGGTTGCCCTACAATGAGCAGTTCTTC
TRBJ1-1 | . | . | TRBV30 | CAWSKPQSMNTEAFF | TGTGCCTGGAGTAAACCACAGAGTATGAACACTGAAGCTTTCTTT
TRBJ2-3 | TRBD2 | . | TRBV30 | CAWSVGGSTDTQYF | TGTGCCTGGAGTGTGGGGGGGAGCACAGATACGCAGTATTTT
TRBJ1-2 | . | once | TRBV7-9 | CASSLGRERYNYGYTF | TGTGCCAGCAGCTTAGGGCGGGAGAGATATAACTATGGCTACACCTTC
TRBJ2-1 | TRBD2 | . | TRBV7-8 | CASSLASGSGHNEQFF | TGTGCCAGCAGCTTAGCCAGCGGGAGTGGCCACAATGAGCAGTTCTTC
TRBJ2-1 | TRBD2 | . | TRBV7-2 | CASSTLAGGPVNEQFF | TGTGCCAGCAGCACCTTAGCGGGAGGGCCGGTCAATGAGCAGTTCTTC
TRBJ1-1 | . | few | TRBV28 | CASSFWNTEAFF | TGTGCCAGCAGTTTCTGGAACACTGAAGCTTTCTTT
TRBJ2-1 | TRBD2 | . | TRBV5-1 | CASSLTSGGYNEQFF | TGCGCCAGCAGCTTGACTAGCGGGGGGTACAATGAGCAGTTCTTC
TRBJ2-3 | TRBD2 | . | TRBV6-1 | CASSVLTSGTGDTQYF | TGTGCCAGCAGTGTATTGACTAGCGGGACAGGAGATACGCAGTATTTT
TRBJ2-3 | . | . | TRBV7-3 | CASAGGGDTQYF | TGTGCCAGCGCCGGGGGAGGCGATACGCAGTATTTT
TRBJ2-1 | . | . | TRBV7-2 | CASTLTGQSYNEQFF | TGTGCCAGCACCCTAACTGGACAGTCCTACAATGAGCAGTTCTTC
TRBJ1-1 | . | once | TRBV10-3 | CAISEPTVNTEAFF | TGTGCCATCAGTGAGCCGACAGTGAACACTGAAGCTTTCTTT
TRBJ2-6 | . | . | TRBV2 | CASRKGSLGANVLTF | TGTGCCAGCCGAAAGGGGTCCCTTGGGGCCAACGTCCTGACTTTC
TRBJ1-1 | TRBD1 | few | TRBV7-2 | CASSLVVQGGEAFF | TGTGCCAGCAGCTTAGTGGTACAGGGGGGTGAAGCTTTCTTT
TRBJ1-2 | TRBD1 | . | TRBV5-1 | CASSQPGQRNYGYTF | TGCGCCAGCAGCCAACCGGGACAGAGAAACTATGGCTACACCTTC
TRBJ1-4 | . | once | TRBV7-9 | CASSQNRDNEKLFF | TGTGCCAGCAGCCAGAACAGGGATAATGAAAAACTGTTTTTT
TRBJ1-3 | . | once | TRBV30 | CAWSKGLGLSGNTIYF | TGTGCCTGGAGTAAAGGACTGGGGTTGTCCGGAAACACCATATATTTT
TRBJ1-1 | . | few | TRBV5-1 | CASSLLGDTEAFF | TGCGCCAGCAGCTTGTTAGGGGACACTGAAGCTTTCTTT
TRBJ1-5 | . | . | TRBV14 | CASSQDGVQPQHF | TGTGCCAGCAGCCAAGATGGAGTCCAGCCCCAGCATTTT
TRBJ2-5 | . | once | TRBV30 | CAWRPQDWGTQYF | TGTGCCTGGAGGCCCCAGGACTGGGGGACCCAGTACTTC
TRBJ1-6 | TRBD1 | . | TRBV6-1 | CASSGDRGANSPLHF | TGTGCCAGCAGTGGGGACAGGGGCGCTAATTCACCCCTCCACTTT
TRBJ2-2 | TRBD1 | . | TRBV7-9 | CASSLTGGVAGELFF | TGTGCCAGCAGCTTGACAGGGGGCGTCGCCGGGGAGCTGTTTTTT
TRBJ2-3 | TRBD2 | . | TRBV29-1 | CSVEGGLAGGLRYADTQYF | TGCAGCGTTGAAGGAGGACTAGCGGGAGGGTTACGGTATGCGGATACGCAGTATTTT
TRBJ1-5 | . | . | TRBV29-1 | CSPKVGADEGCQPQHF | TGCAGCCCGAAGGTGGGGGCGGATGAGGGGTGTCAGCCCCAGCATTTT
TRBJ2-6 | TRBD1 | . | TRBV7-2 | CASSPNRGTSGANVLTF | TGTGCCAGCAGCCCCAACAGGGGGACCTCTGGGGCCAACGTCCTGACTTTC
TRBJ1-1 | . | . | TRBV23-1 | CARLPEDTEAFF | TGCGCCAGATTACCGGAGGACACTGAAGCTTTCTTT
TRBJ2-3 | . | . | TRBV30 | CAWSVGQGTDTQYF | TGTGCCTGGAGTGTAGGTCAGGGCACAGATACGCAGTATTTT
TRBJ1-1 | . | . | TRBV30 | CAWSVSVNTEAFF | TGTGCCTGGAGTGTATCAGTCAACACTGAAGCTTTCTTT
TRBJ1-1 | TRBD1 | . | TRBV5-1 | CASSLNSQGAMNTEAFF | TGCGCCAGCAGCTTGAATTCCCAGGGGGCCATGAACACTGAAGCTTTCTTT
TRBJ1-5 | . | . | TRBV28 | CASSLWGGGVSNQPQHF | TGTGCCAGCAGTTTATGGGGCGGGGGGGTTAGCAATCAGCCCCAGCATTTT
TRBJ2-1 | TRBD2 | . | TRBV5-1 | CASSPQGGLAGGEQFF | TGCGCCAGCAGCCCCCAAGGCGGACTAGCGGGAGGGGAGCAGTTCTTC
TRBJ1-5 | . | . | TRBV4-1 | CASSQVQGVNQPQHF | TGCGCCAGCAGCCAAGTACAGGGAGTCAATCAGCCCCAGCATTTT
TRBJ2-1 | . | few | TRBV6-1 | CAESGIPYNEQFF | TGCGCTGAAAGCGGCATTCCCTACAATGAGCAGTTCTTC
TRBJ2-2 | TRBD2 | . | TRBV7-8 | CASSLFVVSGGSGELFF | TGTGCCAGCAGCTTATTCGTTGTTAGCGGGGGGTCCGGGGAGCTGTTTTTT
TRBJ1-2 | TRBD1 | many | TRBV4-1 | CASSQEGDRGPLNYGYTF | TGCGCCAGCAGCCAAGAGGGGGACAGGGGTCCCCTTAACTATGGCTACACCTTC
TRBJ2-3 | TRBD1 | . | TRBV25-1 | CASSGYRGASTDTQYF | TGTGCCAGCAGTGGCTACAGGGGGGCCTCCACAGATACGCAGTATTTT
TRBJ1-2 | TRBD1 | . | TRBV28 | CASKTGAANYGYTF | TGTGCCAGCAAAACAGGGGCAGCTAACTATGGCTACACCTTC
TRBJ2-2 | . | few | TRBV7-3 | CASSLSGNTGELFF | TGTGCCAGCAGCTTGTCCGGGAACACCGGGGAGCTGTTTTTT
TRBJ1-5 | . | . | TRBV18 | CASSPGRIQPQHF | TGTGCCAGCTCACCGGGCCGGATACAGCCCCAGCATTTT
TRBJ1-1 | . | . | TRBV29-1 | CSVHDTNTEAFF | TGCAGCGTTCATGACACGAACACTGAAGCTTTCTTT
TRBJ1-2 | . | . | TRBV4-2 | CASSQSNYGYTF | TGTGCCAGCAGCCAGAGCAACTATGGCTACACCTTC
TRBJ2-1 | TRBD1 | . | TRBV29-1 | CSVTLDRANEQFF | TGCAGCGTTACCCTGGACAGGGCTAATGAGCAGTTCTTC
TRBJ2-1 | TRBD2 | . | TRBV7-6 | CASSLETSGSMYNEQFF | TGTGCCAGCAGCTTAGAGACTAGCGGGAGTATGTACAATGAGCAGTTCTTC
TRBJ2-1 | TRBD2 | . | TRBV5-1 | CASSLASSGANNEQFF | TGCGCCAGCAGCTTGGCCTCTAGCGGGGCAAACAATGAGCAGTTCTTC
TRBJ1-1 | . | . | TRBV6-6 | CASSLTREGEAFF | TGTGCCAGCAGCCTTACCCGGGAAGGCGAAGCTTTCTTT
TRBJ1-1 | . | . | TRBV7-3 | CASSSHARNTEAFF | TGTGCCAGCAGCTCCCACGCCAGGAACACTGAAGCTTTCTTT
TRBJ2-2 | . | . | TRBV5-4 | CASSLWELNTGELFF | TGTGCCAGCAGCCTGTGGGAGCTAAACACCGGGGAGCTGTTTTTT
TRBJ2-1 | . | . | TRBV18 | CASSPVNQLADEQFF | TGTGCCAGCTCACCGGTGAACCAGTTGGCCGATGAGCAGTTCTTC
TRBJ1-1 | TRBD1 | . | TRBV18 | CASSRQGQGANEAFF | TGTGCCAGCTCACGACAGGGACAGGGGGCGAATGAAGCTTTCTTT
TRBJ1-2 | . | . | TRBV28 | CASSLPEDYGYTF | TGTGCCAGCAGTTTACCAGAAGACTATGGCTACACCTTC
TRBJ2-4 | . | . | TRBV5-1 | CASSLAATEDIQYF | TGCGCCAGCAGCTTGGCTGCAACGGAGGACATTCAGTACTTC
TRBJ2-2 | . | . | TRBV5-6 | CASSLPTAGSWGGELFF | TGTGCCAGCAGCTTACCAACCGCCGGGAGCTGGGGCGGGGAGCTGTTTTTT
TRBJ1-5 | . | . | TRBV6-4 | CASSGIYSNQPQHF | TGTGCCAGCAGTGGCATCTATAGCAATCAGCCCCAGCATTTT
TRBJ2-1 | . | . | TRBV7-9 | CASSLVREDEQFF | TGTGCCAGCAGCTTAGTTAGGGAGGATGAGCAGTTCTTC
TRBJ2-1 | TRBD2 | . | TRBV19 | CASTPGYFGSGPYNEQFF | TGTGCCAGTACTCCAGGTTATTTTGGTAGCGGGCCCTACAATGAGCAGTTCTTC
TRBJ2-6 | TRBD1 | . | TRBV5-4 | CASSPGGGGANVLTF | TGTGCCAGCAGCCCAGGGGGCGGTGGGGCCAACGTCCTGACTTTC
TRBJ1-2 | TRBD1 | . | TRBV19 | CASSIWDRNYGYTF | TGTGCCAGTAGTATTTGGGACAGGAACTATGGCTACACCTTC